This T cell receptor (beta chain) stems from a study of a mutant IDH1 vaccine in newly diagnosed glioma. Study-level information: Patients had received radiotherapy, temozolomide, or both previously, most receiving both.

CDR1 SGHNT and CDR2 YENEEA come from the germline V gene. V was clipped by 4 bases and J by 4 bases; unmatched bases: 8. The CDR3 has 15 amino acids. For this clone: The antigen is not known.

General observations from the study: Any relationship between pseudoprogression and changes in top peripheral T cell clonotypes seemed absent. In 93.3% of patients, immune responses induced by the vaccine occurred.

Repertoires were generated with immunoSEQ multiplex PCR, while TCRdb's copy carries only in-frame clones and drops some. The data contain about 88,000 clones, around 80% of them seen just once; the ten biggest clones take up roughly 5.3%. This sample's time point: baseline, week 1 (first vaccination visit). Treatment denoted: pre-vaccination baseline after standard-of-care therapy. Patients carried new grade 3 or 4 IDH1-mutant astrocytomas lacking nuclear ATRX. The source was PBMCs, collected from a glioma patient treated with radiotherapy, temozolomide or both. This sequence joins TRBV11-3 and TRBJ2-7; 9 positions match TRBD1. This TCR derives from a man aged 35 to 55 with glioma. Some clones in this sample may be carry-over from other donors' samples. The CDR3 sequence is CASSSIDRGKYEQYF. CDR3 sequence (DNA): TGTGCCAGCAGCTCCATCGACAGGGGGAAATACGAGCAGTACTTC.